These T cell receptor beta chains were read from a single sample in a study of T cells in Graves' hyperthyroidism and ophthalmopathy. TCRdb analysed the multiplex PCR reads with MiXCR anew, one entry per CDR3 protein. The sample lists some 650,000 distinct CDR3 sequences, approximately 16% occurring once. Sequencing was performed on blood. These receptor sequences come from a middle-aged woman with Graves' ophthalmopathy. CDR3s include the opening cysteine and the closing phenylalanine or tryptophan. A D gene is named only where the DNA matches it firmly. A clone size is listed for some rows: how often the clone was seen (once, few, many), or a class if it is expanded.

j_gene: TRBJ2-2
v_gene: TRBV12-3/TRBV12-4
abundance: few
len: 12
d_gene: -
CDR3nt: TGTGCCAGCTGGGAGGTTACCGGGGAGCTGTTTTTT
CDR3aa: CASWEVTGELFF

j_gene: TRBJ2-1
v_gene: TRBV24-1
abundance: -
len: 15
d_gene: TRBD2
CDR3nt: TGTGCCACCAGTGATTTGCAGATGGGGGGGAAGGAGCAGTTCTTC
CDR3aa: CATSDLQMGGKEQFF

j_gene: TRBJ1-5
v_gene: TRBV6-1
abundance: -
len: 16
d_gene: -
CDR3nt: TGTGCCAGCAGTGAAGAGGGCAGGGGAAGCAATCAGCCCCAGCATTTT
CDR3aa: CASSEEGRGSNQPQHF

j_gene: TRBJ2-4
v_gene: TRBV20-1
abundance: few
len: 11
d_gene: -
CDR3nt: TGCAGTGCTATCAGGGAAAACATTCAGTACTTC
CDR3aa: CSAIRENIQYF

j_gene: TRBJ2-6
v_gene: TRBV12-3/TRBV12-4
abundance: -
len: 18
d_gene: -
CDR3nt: TGTGCCAGCAGTTCGGTGGGGTCATGGAGCTCTGGGGCCAACGTCCTGACTTTC
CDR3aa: CASSSVGSWSSGANVLTF

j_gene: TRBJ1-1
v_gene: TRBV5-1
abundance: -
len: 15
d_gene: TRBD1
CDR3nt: TGCGCCAGCAGCCAGTCCCGGGACAGGGACACTGAAGCTTTCTTT
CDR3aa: CASSQSRDRDTEAFF

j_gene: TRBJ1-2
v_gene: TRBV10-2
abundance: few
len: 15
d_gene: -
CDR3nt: TGCGCCAGCAGTCCGACTGGGACCGCCGGCGATGGCTACACCTTC
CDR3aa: CASSPTGTAGDGYTF

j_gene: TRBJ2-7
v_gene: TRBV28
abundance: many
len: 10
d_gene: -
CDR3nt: TGTGCCACCGACCTGGGTGGGCAGTACTTC
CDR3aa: CATDLGGQYF

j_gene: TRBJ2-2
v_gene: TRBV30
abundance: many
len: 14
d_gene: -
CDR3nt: TGTGCCTGGAGTGTAGAGAGGGCAAACGGGGAGCTGTTTTTT
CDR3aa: CAWSVERANGELFF

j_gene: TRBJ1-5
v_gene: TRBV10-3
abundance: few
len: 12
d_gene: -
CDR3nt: TGTGCCACCCAGGGTGGGGATCAGCCCCAGCATTTT
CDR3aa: CATQGGDQPQHF

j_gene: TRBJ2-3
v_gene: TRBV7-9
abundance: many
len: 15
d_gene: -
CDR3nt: TGTGCCAGCAGCCCTGGGGACACCAGCACAGATACGCAGTATTTT
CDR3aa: CASSPGDTSTDTQYF

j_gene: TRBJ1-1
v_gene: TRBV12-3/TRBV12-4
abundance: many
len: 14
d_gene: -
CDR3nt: TGTGCCAGCAGTTTACTAGGGGAGGGCACTGAAGCTTTCTTT
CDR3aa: CASSLLGEGTEAFF

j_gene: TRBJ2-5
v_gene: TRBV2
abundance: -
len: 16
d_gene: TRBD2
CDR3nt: TGTGCCAGCAGTCGTGGACTAGCGGGGGCCCTGGAGACCCAGTACTTC
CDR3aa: CASSRGLAGALETQYF

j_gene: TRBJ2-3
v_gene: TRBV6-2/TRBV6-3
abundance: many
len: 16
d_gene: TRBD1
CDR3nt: TGTGCCAGCAGTACCCGACAGGGCGGATTCACAGATACGCAGTATTTT
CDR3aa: CASSTRQGGFTDTQYF

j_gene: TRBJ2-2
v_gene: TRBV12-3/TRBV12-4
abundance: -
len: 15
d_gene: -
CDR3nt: TGTGCCAGCAGTTTATTTTCTACGGGCACCGGGGAGCTGTTTTTT
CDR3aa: CASSLFSTGTGELFF

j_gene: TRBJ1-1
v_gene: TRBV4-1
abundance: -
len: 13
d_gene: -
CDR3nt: TGCGCCAGCAGCCCTACAGGGAGCACTGAAGCTTTCTTT
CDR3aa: CASSPTGSTEAFF

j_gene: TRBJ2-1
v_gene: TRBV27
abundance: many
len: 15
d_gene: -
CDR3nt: TGTGCCAGCAGTGCGGGACAAAGCTCCTACAATGAGCAGTTCTTC
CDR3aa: CASSAGQSSYNEQFF

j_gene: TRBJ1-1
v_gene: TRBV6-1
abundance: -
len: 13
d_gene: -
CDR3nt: TGTGCCAGCAGCCGAAGAGGGGAGACTGAAGCTTTCTTT
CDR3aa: CASSRRGETEAFF

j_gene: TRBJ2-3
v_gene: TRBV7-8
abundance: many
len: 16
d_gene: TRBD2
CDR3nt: TGTGCCAGCAGCTTAGTCGGAGCGGGAGGTCCAGATACGCAGTATTTT
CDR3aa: CASSLVGAGGPDTQYF

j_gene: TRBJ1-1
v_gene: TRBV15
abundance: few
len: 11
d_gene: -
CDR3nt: TGTGCCACGGGAGTCGGCACTGAAGCTTTCTTT
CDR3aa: CATGVGTEAFF

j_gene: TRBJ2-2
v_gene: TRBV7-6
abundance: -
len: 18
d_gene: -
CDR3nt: TGTGCCAGCAGCCGGAGTCGGGTGACCCGGCGGTACACCGGGGAGCTGTTTTTT
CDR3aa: CASSRSRVTRRYTGELFF

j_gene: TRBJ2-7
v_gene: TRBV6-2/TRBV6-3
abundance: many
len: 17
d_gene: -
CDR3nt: TGTGCCAGCAGTTACTCTTTTGAGACGGAGAGCTCCTACGAGCAGTACTTC
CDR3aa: CASSYSFETESSYEQYF

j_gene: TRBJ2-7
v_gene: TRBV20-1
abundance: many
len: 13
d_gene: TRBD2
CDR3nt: TGCAGTGCAAGAGGACTAGCGGCCTACGAGCAGTACTTC
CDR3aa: CSARGLAAYEQYF

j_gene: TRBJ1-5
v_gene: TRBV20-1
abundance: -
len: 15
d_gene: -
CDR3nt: TGCAGTGCTAGCGGGGGATCGAGCAGCAATCAGCCCCAGCATTTT
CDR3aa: CSASGGSSSNQPQHF

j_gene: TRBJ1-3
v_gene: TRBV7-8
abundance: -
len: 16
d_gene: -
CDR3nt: TGTGCCAGCAGCGCGGGACAACTTATCTCTGGAAACACCATATATTTT
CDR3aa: CASSAGQLISGNTIYF

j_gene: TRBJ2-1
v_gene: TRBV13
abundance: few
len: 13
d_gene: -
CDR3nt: TGTGCCAGCAGCTTAGTAGGCGGGGATGAGCAGTTCTTC
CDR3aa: CASSLVGGDEQFF

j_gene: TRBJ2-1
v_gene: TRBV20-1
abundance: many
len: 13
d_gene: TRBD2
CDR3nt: TGCAGTGCTCACGGACTAGTAATGAATGAGCAGTTCTTC
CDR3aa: CSAHGLVMNEQFF

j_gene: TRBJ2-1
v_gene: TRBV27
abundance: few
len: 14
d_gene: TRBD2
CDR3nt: TGTGCCAGCGGTGGACTAGCGCGTTACAATGAGCAGTTCTTC
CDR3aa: CASGGLARYNEQFF

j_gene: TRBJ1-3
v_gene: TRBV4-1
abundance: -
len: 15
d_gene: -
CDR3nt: TGCGCCAGCAGCGAGGTGACCTACTCTGGAAACACCATATATTTT
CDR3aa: CASSEVTYSGNTIYF

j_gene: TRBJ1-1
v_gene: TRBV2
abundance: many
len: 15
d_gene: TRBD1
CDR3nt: TGTGCCAGACGGGATTTACAGGGGGCCGGCACTGAAGCTTTCTTT
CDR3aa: CARRDLQGAGTEAFF

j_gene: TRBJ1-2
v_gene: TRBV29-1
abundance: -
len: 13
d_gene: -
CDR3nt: TGCAGCGTTGGGGGGGAGTGGGTGGGAGGCTACACCTTC
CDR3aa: CSVGGEWVGGYTF

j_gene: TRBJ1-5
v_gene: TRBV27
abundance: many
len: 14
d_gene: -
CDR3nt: TGTGCCAGCACTCCCAGCAGGCGGAATCAGCCCCAGCATTTT
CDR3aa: CASTPSRRNQPQHF

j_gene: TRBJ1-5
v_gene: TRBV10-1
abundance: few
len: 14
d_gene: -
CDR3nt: TGCGCCAGCCACCGTGCAGGGGTGTACCAGCCCCAGCATTTT
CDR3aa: CASHRAGVYQPQHF

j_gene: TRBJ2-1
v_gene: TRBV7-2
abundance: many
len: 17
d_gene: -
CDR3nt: TGTGCCAGCAGCTCCGGCGGGGCTTTTAGCTCCTACAATGAGCAGTTCTTC
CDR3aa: CASSSGGAFSSYNEQFF

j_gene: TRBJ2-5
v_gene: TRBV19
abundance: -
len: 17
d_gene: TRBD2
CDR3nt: TGTGCCAGTAGTGGAGGACTAGCGGGGGGCAACCAAGAGACCCAGTACTTC
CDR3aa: CASSGGLAGGNQETQYF

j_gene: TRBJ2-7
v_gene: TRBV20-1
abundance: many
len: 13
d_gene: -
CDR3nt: TGCAGTGCTAGCCCGGGCTTTACCTACGAGCAGTACTTC
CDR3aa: CSASPGFTYEQYF

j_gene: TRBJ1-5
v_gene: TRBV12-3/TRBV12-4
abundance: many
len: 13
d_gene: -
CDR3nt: TGTGCCAGCAGTAACTCCGGGGGTCAGCCCCAGCATTTT
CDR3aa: CASSNSGGQPQHF

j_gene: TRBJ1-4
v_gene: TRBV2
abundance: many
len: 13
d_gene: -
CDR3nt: TGTGCCAGCATGGCCAGGAGTAAAGAAAAACTGTTTTTT
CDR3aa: CASMARSKEKLFF

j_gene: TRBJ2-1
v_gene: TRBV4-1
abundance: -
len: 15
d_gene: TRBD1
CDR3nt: TGCGCCAGCAGCCAAGTCGACAGGGGACCCAATGAGCAGTTCTTC
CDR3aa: CASSQVDRGPNEQFF

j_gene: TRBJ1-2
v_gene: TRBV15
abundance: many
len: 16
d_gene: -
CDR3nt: TGTGCCACCAGCAGAGCTCTAGGCAGAACTAACTATGGCTACACCTTC
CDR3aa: CATSRALGRTNYGYTF

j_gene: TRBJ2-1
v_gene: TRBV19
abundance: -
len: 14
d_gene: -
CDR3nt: TGTGCCAGTAGTATCGTTAGCGGAGGCAATGAGCAGTTCTTC
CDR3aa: CASSIVSGGNEQFF

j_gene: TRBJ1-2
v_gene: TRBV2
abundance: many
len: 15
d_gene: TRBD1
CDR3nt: TGTGCCAGCAGGTGGGACCTCGTGACAGGGAGTGGCTACACCTTC
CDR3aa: CASRWDLVTGSGYTF

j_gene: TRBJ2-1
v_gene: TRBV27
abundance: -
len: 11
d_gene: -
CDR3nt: TGTGCCAGCACCCGGTTAGGTGAGCAGTTCTTC
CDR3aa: CASTRLGEQFF

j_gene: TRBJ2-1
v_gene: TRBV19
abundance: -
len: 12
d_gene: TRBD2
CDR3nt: TGTGCCACTGGACTAGAAGGGACTGAGCAGTTCTTC
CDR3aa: CATGLEGTEQFF

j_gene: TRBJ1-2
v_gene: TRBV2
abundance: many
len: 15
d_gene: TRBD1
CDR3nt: TGTGCCAGCAATTTACAGGGGATAGCTAACTATGGCTACACCTTC
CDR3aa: CASNLQGIANYGYTF

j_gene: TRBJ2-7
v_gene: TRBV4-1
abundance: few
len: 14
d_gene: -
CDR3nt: TGCGCCAGCAGCCAGAATATGCAGGGAGACGAGCAGTACTTC
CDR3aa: CASSQNMQGDEQYF

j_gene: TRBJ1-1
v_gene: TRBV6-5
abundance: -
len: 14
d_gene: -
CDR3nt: TGTGCCAGCAGTTACGGGCAGGGCCTGGGTGAAGCTTTCTTT
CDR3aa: CASSYGQGLGEAFF

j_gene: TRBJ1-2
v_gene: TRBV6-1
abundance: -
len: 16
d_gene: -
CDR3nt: TGTGCCAGCAGACATGCTAGGGACAACACTAACTATGGCTACACCTTC
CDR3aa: CASRHARDNTNYGYTF

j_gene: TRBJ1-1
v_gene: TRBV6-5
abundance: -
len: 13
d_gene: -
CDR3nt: TGTGCCAGCAGTTACGAGTTGTGGGGTGAAGCTTTCTTT
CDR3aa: CASSYELWGEAFF

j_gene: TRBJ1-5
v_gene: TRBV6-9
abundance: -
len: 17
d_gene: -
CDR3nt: TGTGCCAGCAGTTCCCGAGTGGGGCAGGAGAGCAATCAGCCCCAGCATTTT
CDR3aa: CASSSRVGQESNQPQHF

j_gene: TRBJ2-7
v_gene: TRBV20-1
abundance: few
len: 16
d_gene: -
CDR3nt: TGCAGTGCCCCAGGTCGAATCAGGGGTCCGCTCTACGAGCAGTACTTC
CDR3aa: CSAPGRIRGPLYEQYF

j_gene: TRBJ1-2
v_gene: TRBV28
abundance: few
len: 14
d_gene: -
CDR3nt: TGTGCCAGCAGTTCTGGAGACAGGCCCTATGGCTACACCTTC
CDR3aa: CASSSGDRPYGYTF

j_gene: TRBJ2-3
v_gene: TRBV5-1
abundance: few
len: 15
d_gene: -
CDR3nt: TGCGCCAGCAGCTTGGCCGGGGAGTTCACAGATACGCAGTATTTT
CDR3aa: CASSLAGEFTDTQYF

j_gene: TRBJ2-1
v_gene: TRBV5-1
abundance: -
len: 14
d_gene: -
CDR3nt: TGTGCCAGCAGCTCGAGGGTATCCTACAATGAGCAGTTCTTC
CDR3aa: CASSSRVSYNEQFF

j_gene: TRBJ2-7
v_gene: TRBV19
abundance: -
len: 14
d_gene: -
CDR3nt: TGTGCCAGTAGTATCGGGCAGCTCTCCTACGAGCAGTACTTC
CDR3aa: CASSIGQLSYEQYF

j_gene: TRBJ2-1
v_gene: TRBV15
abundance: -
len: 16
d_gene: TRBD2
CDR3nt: TGTGCCACCAGCGGCCCCGGGACTAGCCCCCGAAATGAGCAGTTCTTC
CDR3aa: CATSGPGTSPRNEQFF

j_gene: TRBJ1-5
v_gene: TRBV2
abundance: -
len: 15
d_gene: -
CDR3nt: TGTGCCAGCAGTTTAGGGGGGGGATTTGGTCAGCCCCAGCATTTT
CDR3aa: CASSLGGGFGQPQHF

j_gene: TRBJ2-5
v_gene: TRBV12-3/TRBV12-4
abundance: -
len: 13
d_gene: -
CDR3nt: TGTGCCAGCAGGGCCGGGGCTAAAGAGACCCAGTACTTC
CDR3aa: CASRAGAKETQYF

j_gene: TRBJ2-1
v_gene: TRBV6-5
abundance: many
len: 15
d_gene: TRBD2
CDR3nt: TGTGCCAGCAGTTACTCGCCTAGCGGGGTTGGTGAGCAGTTCTTC
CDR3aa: CASSYSPSGVGEQFF